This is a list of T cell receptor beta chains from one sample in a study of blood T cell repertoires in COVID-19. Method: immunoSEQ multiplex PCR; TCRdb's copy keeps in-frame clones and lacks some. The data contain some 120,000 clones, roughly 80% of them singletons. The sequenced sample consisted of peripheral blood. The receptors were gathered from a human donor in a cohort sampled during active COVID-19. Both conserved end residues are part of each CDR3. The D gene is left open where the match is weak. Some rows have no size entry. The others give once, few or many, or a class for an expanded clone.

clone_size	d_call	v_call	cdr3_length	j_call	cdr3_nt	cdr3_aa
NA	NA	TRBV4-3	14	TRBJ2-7	TGCGCCAGCAGCCAAGATATCGGAGACTACGAGCAGTACTTC	CASSQDIGDYEQYF
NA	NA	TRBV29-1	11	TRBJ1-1	TGCAGCGTTGCCCCAGGCACTGAAGCTTTCTTT	CSVAPGTEAFF
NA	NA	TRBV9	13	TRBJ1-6	TGTGCCAGCAGCGTAGCCGGGGGTTCACCCCTCCACTTT	CASSVAGGSPLHF
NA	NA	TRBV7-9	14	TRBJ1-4	TGTGCCAGCAGCTTTCGGGGGGCAGACGAAAAACTGTTTTTT	CASSFRGADEKLFF
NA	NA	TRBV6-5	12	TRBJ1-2	TGTGCCAGCGCGCGGGCGAACTATGGCTACACCTTC	CASARANYGYTF
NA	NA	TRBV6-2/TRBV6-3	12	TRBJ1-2	TGTGCCAGCAGTTACAGCGACTATGGCTACACCTTC	CASSYSDYGYTF
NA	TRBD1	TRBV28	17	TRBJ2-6	TGTGCCAGCAGGGGGGACAGGGGGTATTCTGGGGCCAACGTCCTGACTTTC	CASRGDRGYSGANVLTF
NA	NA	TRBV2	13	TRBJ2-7	TGTGCCAGCAGATTCGGGAATCCTTACGAGCAGTACTTC	CASRFGNPYEQYF
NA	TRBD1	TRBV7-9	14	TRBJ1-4	TGTGCCAGCAGCTTGGGACAGCAGAATGAAAAACTGTTTTTT	CASSLGQQNEKLFF
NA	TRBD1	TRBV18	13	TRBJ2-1	TGTGCCAGCACGACAGGGGGCTACAATGAGCAGTTCTTC	CASTTGGYNEQFF
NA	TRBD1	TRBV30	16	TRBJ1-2	TGTGCCTGGAGTGTCGCGAGCAGGGGGCGCGGCTATGGCTACACCTTC	CAWSVASRGRGYGYTF
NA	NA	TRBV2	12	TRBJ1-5	TGTGCCAGCAGCGGATTTTTTGCGGGCCAGCATTTT	CASSGFFAGQHF
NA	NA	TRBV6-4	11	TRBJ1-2	TGTGCCAGCAGCGAAGGCAGGGGCTACACCTTC	CASSEGRGYTF
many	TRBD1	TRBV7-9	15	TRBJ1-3	TGTGCCAGCGGAGACAGGGGGGCTGCTGGAAACACCATATATTTT	CASGDRGAAGNTIYF
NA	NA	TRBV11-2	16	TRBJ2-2	TGTGCCAGCAGCCGGGTGGGGGCCGGGGACACCGGGGAGCTGTTTTTT	CASSRVGAGDTGELFF
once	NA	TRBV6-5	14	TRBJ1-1	TGTGCCAGCAGTTACTCTGGAGGGACCACTGAAGCTTTCTTT	CASSYSGGTTEAFF
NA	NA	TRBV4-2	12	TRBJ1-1	TGTGCCAGCAGCCATGACGGGACAGAAGCTTTCTTT	CASSHDGTEAFF
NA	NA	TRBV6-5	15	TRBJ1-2	TGTGCCAGCAGTTTACGGGACTTCCTCCGGAATGGCTACACCTTC	CASSLRDFLRNGYTF
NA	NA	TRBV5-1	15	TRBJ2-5	TGCGCCAGCAGCTTGGCCCCAGGGGAGTATGAGACCCAGTACTTC	CASSLAPGEYETQYF
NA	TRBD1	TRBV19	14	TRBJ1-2	TGTGCCAGTAGCTTCAGACGGACAGGGTCTGGCTACACCTTC	CASSFRRTGSGYTF
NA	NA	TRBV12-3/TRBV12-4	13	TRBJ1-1	TGTGCCAGCAGTTTTGGGAGGAACACTGAAGCTTTCTTT	CASSFGRNTEAFF
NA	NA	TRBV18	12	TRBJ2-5	TGTGCCAGCTCAGCACTCGGAGAGACCCAGTACTTC	CASSALGETQYF
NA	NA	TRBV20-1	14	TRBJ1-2	TGCAGTGCTAGTGAGTCAGGGCCTAACTATGGCTACACCTTC	CSASESGPNYGYTF
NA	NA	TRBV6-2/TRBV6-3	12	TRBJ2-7	TGTGCCAGCAGTCTACAGGGCTACGAGCAGTACTTC	CASSLQGYEQYF
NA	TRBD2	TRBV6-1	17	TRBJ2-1	TGTGCCAGCAGTGCGGGGACTAGCGGGAGGACCTACAATGAGCAGTTCTTC	CASSAGTSGRTYNEQFF